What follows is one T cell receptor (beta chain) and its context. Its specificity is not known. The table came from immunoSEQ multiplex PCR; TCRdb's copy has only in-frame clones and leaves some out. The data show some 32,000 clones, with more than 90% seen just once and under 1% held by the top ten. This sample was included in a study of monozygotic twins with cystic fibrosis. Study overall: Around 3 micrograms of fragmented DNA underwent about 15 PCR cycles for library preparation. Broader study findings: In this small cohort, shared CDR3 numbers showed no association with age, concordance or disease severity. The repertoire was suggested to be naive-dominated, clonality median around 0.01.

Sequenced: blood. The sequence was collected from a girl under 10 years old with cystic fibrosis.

The CDR3 DNA reads TGTGCCACTAAGCTCCACGAGCAGTACTTC. As protein: CATKLHEQYF. The chain links TRBV28 to TRBJ2-7; D call uncertain. This CDR3 is 10 amino acids long. Germline V lookup: CDR1 MDHEN, CDR2 SYDVKM. Deletions cut 10 bases from V and 5 bases from J, with 9 bases between. Full variable domain (rest looked up from reference TRBV28 and TRBJ2-7): DVKVTQSSRYLVKRTGEKVFLECVQDMDHENMFWYRQDPGLGLRLIYFSYDVKMKEKGDIPEGYSVSREKKERFSLILESASTNQTSMYLCATKLHEQYFGPGTRLTVT.